In this sample, the clone carrying this TCR beta chain turned up a few times. Its target is unknown. This specimen comes from a study of T cells after yellow fever vaccination. Study summary: Fractions of low cell number were prepared using SMART-Seq v4 Ultra Low Input.

Study-wide results and caveats: Repertoires obtained by FACS sorting could include abundant clonotypes that entered as contaminants from the bulk population. Post-booster repertoires contained most primary-vaccination clones again (about 95% CD4, about 88% CD8).

TCRdb passed the 5' RACE reads through MiXCR, listing each CDR3 protein once. The table shows 450,000 to 550,000 distinct CDR3 sequences, with just over 20% occurring only once. The ends lost 2 bases at V and 4 bases at J; junction bases unmatched: 6. The CDR3 totals 15 residues. Germline assignment: CDR1 MNHEY and CDR2 SVGEGT. The chain links TRBV6-2 or TRBV6-3 to TRBJ2-7, with 9 positions matching TRBD1. This material consisted of PBMCs, taken roughly 20 days after the first yellow fever vaccination. The source of this sequence is a man younger than 35 who received the YFV17D yellow fever vaccine. The CDR3 nucleotides are TGTGCCAGCAGTTACGGTGGACAGGGGAGATACGAGCAGTACTTC. Protein sequence: CASSYGGQGRYEQYF.